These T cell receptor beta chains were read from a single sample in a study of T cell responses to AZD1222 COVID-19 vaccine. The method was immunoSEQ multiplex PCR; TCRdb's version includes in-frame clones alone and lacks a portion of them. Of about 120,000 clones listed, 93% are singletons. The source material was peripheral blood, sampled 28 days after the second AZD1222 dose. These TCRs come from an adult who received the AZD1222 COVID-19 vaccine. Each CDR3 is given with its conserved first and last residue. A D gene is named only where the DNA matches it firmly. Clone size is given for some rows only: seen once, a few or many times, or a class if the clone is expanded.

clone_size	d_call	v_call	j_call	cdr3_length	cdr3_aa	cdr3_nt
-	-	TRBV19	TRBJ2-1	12	CASRGSYNEQFF	TGTGCCAGTAGAGGCAGTTACAATGAGCAGTTCTTC
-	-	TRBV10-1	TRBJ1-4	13	CAKAGTPDEKLFF	TGCGCCAAGGCCGGGACACCCGATGAAAAACTGTTTTTT
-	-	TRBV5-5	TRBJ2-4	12	CASSLAENIQYF	TGTGCCAGCAGCTTGGCAGAAAACATTCAGTACTTC
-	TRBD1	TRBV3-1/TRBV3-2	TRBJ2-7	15	CASSPDRVNIYEQYF	TGTGCCAGCAGCCCCGACAGGGTTAATATCTACGAGCAGTACTTC
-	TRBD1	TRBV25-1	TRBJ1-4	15	CASSELKGGNEKLFF	TGTGCCAGCAGTGAATTGAAAGGGGGCAATGAAAAACTGTTTTTT
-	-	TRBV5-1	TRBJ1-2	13	CASSLESSYGYTF	TGCGCCAGCAGCTTGGAGTCGAGCTATGGCTACACCTTC
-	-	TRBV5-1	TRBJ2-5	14	CASSLGVYQETQYF	TGCGCCAGCAGCTTGGGCGTGTACCAAGAGACCCAGTACTTC
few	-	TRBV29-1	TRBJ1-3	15	CSVAPVVGSGNTIYF	TGCAGCGTTGCGCCGGTAGTCGGCTCTGGAAACACCATATATTTT
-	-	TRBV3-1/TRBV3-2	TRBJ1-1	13	CASSQQLNTEAFF	TGTGCCAGCAGCCAGCAGTTGAACACTGAAGCTTTCTTT
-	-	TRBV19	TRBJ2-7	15	CASSEGRWDTYEQYF	TGTGCCAGTAGTGAGGGACGCTGGGACACCTACGAGCAGTACTTC
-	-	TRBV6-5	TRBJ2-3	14	CASKTGRSGDTQYF	TGTGCCAGCAAGACGGGGCGGTCGGGGGATACGCAGTATTTT
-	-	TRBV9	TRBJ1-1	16	CASSVGGQLVNTEAFF	TGTGCCAGCAGCGTAGGAGGACAGTTGGTGAACACTGAAGCTTTCTTT
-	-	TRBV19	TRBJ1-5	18	CASSIMRADYYSNQPQHF	TGTGCCAGTAGTATTATGAGGGCAGACTACTATAGCAATCAGCCCCAGCATTTT
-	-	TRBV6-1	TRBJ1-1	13	CASSDLLGSEAFF	TGTGCCAGCAGTGACCTATTGGGCTCTGAAGCTTTCTTT
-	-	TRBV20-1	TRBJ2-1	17	CSASKHYSGLRQNEQFF	TGCAGTGCTAGTAAGCACTATTCGGGTTTAAGGCAGAATGAGCAGTTCTTC
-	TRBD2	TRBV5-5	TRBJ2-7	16	CASSSGLAGVENEQYF	TGTGCCAGCAGCTCGGGACTAGCGGGAGTTGAAAACGAGCAGTACTTC
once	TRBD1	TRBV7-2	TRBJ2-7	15	CASSTAGQGPYEQYF	TGTGCCAGCAGCACGGCGGGACAGGGTCCCTACGAGCAGTACTTC
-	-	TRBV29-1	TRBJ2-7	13	CSGGPGPTYEQYF	TGCAGCGGCGGACCTGGGCCCACCTACGAGCAGTACTTC
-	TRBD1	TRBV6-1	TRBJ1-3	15	CASSEARGPGNTIYF	TGTGCCAGCAGTGAAGCAAGGGGGCCTGGAAACACCATATATTTT
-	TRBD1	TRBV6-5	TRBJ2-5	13	CASMTGGGETQYF	TGTGCCAGCATGACAGGGGGCGGGGAGACCCAGTACTTC
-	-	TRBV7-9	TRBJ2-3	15	CASSPPRGTTDTQYF	TGTGCCAGCAGCCCCCCCCGGGGGACCACAGATACGCAGTATTTT
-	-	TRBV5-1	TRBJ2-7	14	CASSFDSWGTEQYF	TGCGCCAGCAGCTTCGATTCTTGGGGCACCGAGCAGTACTTC
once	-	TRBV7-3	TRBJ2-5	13	CASSSPPGETQYF	TGTGCCAGCAGCTCCCCTCCCGGGGAGACCCAGTACTTC
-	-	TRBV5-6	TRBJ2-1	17	CASSLFRGDSSYNEQFF	TGTGCCAGCAGCTTGTTCAGGGGCGATAGCTCCTACAATGAGCAGTTCTTC
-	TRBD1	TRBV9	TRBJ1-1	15	CASSPNRDRGPEAFF	TGTGCCAGCAGTCCAAACCGTGACAGGGGTCCTGAAGCTTTCTTT
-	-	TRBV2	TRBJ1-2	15	CASTRGTTANYGYTF	TGTGCCAGCACCCGCGGGACAACAGCTAACTATGGCTACACCTTC
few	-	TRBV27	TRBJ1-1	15	CASSLSAEGLPRAFF	TGTGCCAGCAGTTTATCGGCCGAAGGATTGCCCAGAGCTTTCTTT
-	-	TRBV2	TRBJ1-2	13	CASGIAAPYGYTF	TGTGCCAGCGGAATTGCGGCGCCCTATGGCTACACCTTC
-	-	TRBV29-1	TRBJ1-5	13	CSVASEWNQPQHF	TGCAGCGTTGCCAGCGAGTGGAATCAGCCCCAGCATTTT
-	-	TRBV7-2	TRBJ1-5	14	CASSLQGLGQPQHF	TGTGCCAGCAGTTTGCAGGGATTAGGTCAGCCCCAGCATTTT
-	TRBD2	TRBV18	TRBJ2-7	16	CASSPVASGRLDEQYF	TGTGCCAGCTCACCAGTCGCTAGCGGGAGATTGGACGAGCAGTACTTC
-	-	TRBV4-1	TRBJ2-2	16	CASNQVGGQGTGELFF	TGCGCCAGCAACCAAGTTGGGGGGCAGGGCACCGGGGAGCTGTTTTTT
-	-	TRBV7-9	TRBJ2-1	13	CASSLVGVNEQFF	TGTGCCAGCAGCTTAGTTGGGGTCAATGAGCAGTTCTTC
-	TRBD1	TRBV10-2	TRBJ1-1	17	CASSEAGGFRVNTEAFF	TGCGCCAGCAGTGAGGCAGGGGGATTTAGGGTGAACACTGAAGCTTTCTTT
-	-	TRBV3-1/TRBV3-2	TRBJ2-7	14	CASSRDTLSYEQYF	TGTGCCAGCAGCCGCGACACCCTCTCCTACGAGCAGTACTTC
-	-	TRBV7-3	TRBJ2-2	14	CASSLWSNTGELFF	TGTGCCAGCAGCTTATGGTCCAACACCGGGGAGCTGTTTTTT
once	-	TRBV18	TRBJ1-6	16	CASSPSGRKAGSPLHF	TGTGCCAGCTCACCATCGGGACGAAAAGCAGGTTCACCCCTCCACTTT
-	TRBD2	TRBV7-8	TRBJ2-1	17	CASSSAIQAGGINEQFF	TGTGCCAGCAGCTCAGCTATACAAGCGGGGGGGATAAATGAGCAGTTCTTC
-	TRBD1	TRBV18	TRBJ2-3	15	CASSPAGGRTDTQYF	TGTGCCAGCTCACCCGCAGGGGGCAGGACAGATACGCAGTATTTT
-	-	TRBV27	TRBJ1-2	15	CASSPTQNSFYGYTF	TGTGCCAGCAGCCCGACACAGAACTCATTTTATGGCTACACCTTC
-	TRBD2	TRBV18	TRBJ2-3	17	CASSLKTSGGGEDTQYF	TGTGCCAGCTCACTAAAGACTAGCGGGGGGGGCGAAGATACGCAGTATTTT
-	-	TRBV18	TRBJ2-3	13	CASSVLASDTQYF	TGTGCCAGCTCAGTGCTTGCGTCAGATACGCAGTATTTT
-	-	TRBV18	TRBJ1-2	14	CASSPELGDYGYTF	TGTGCCAGCTCACCAGAGTTGGGGGACTATGGCTACACCTTC
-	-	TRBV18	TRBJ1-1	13	CASSLQSGTEAFF	TGTGCCAGCTCCCTTCAGTCCGGAACTGAAGCTTTCTTT
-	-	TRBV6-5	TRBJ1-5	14	CASSYNPSAQPQHF	TGTGCCAGCAGTTACAACCCCTCAGCTCAGCCCCAGCATTTT
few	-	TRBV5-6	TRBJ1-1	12	CASSLSSGGAFF	TGTGCCAGCAGCTTGAGTTCGGGGGGCGCTTTCTTT
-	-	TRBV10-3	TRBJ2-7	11	CAISQGHEQYF	TGTGCCATCAGTCAAGGACACGAGCAGTACTTC
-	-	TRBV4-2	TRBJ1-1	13	CASSPQGNTEAFF	TGTGCCAGCAGCCCACAGGGGAACACTGAAGCTTTCTTT
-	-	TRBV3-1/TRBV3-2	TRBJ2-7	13	CASSQDIRSEQYF	TGTGCCAGCAGCCAAGATATTCGGAGTGAGCAGTACTTC
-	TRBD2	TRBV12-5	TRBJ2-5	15	CASGLRRGEIGTQYF	TGTGCTAGTGGTTTGAGGCGGGGGGAGATCGGGACCCAGTACTTC
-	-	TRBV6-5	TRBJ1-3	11	CASFHGNTIYF	TGTGCCAGCTTCCACGGAAACACCATATATTTT
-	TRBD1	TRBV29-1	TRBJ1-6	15	CSVSGQGNYNSPLHF	TGCAGCGTTTCCGGACAGGGGAATTATAATTCACCCCTCCACTTT
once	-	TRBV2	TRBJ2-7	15	CASSGVIGRDYEQYF	TGTGCCAGCAGCGGGGTTATCGGACGGGACTACGAGCAGTACTTC
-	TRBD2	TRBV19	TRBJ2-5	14	CASRGRGGEGTQYF	TGTGCCAGTAGAGGGAGGGGCGGCGAGGGGACCCAGTACTTC
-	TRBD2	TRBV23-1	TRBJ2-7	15	CASNHGLAGTYEQYF	TGCGCCAGCAACCACGGACTAGCGGGAACCTACGAGCAGTACTTC
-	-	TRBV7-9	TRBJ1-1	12	CASSDSSTEAFF	TGTGCCAGCAGCGACTCGTCTACTGAAGCTTTCTTT